This T cell receptor beta chain was found in a study of T cells in Graves' hyperthyroidism and ophthalmopathy. From RNA transcripts, TCR beta CDR3 regions were amplified. The HTBI primer set was used in a first-round RT-PCR of the TCR CDR3. TCRdb reanalysed the multiplex PCR reads using MiXCR and keeps one entry per CDR3 protein. The sample holds about 250,000 distinct CDR3 sequences, over 20% seen once. Germline CDR1 is MNHEY and CDR2 is SVGAGI. The CDR3 runs to 15 residues. J gave up 3 bases and V 1 base, and 4 bases lay outside the gene matches. The chain employs TRBV6-5 and TRBJ1-2, with 8 bases fitting TRBD1. The sequencing sample was made of blood. This clonotype was sampled from a woman in her thirties or forties with Graves' ophthalmopathy. The CDR3: CASSYLGQADYGYTF. The DNA for the CDR3 is TGTGCCAGCAGTTACTTGGGACAGGCTGACTATGGCTACACCTTC.